This record concerns one TCR beta chain sequence. The data were taken from a study of blood T cell repertoires in COVID-19. In the study overall: T cells, B-cell-depleted T cells, or PBMCs provided the cDNA or gDNA that served as material.

The CDR3 runs 17 residues. Germline CDR1 and CDR2: GTSNPN and SVGIG (reference sequence). The junction had 15 bases not matched to a gene; V was cut back by 2 bases and J by 3 bases. Produced via immunoSEQ multiplex PCR; TCRdb's table is partial and in-frame only. The sample lists fewer than 200,000 clones, around 86% occurring once. Ages ranged from about 18 to 89 years, with residence in about two dozen US areas. Cohort placement rested on clinical history that participants reported themselves. Sequencing was performed on PBMCs or T cells enriched from blood (not recorded which). The sequence came from a woman in her forties in a cohort exposed to, infected with or recovered from COVID-19 (not recorded which). This chain joins TRBV30 and TRBJ2-7, with 8 bases aligning to TRBD1. For the CDR3, the DNA is TGTGCCTGGAGTCAACAGGGGGAGCGCGCGGTGAACTACGAGCAGTACTTC. It codes for CAWSQQGERAVNYEQYF.